These 15 T cell receptor beta chains were all obtained from the same sample, sequenced in a study of blood T cell repertoires in COVID-19. TCRdb's copy holds only in-frame clones and misses some; the assay was immunoSEQ multiplex PCR. Among about 280,000 clones listed, 75% to 90% were seen once. Material: PBMCs or T cells enriched from blood (not recorded which). Source of these receptors: a woman aged 50 to 60 who had recovered from COVID-19.

This chain connects TRBV28 to TRBJ1-1, with a tentative D call TRBD1 (5 bases). The CDR3 is made up of 15 amino acids. Germline V gives CDR1 MDHEN, CDR2 SYDVKM. V lost 1 base, J lost 1 base, and 10 bases lay in between. CDR3 in amino acids: CASSLSRGRNTEAFF. The CDR3 nucleotides read TGTGCCAGCAGTTTATCAAGGGGAAGGAACACTGAAGCTTTCTTT. Together with reference TRBV28 and TRBJ1-1, the CDR3 gives the full variable domain: DVKVTQSSRYLVKRTGEKVFLECVQDMDHENMFWYRQDPGLGLRLIYFSYDVKMKEKGDIPEGYSVSREKKERFSLILESASTNQTSMYLCASSLSRGRNTEAFFGQGTRLTVV.

J is TRBJ2-3 and V is TRBV27, with TRBD2 identical over 7 bases. The germline V gene encodes CDR1 MNHEY and CDR2 SMNVEV (reference sequence). After removal of 7 bases from V and 0 bases from J, the junction contained 7 bases not matched to a gene. The CDR3 runs 15 residues. The CDR3 nucleotides read TGTGCCAGCACCTGGGACTACGCTAGCACAGATACGCAGTATTTT. It codes for CASTWDYASTDTQYF.

The chain has TRBV7-2 and TRBJ2-5; 8 bases line up with TRBD2. Trimming at V came to 1 base and at J to 4 bases, leaving 2 bases not matched to a gene. The CDR3 runs to 14 residues. The germline V gene encodes CDR1 SGHTA and CDR2 FQGNSA. CDR3 sequence (DNA): TGTGCCAGCAGCTTAGGGAGCGGGAGAGAGACCCAGTACTTC. Its translation: CASSLGSGRETQYF.

This chain joins TRBV27 and TRBJ2-1, with 7 bases lining up with TRBD2. The CDR3 contains 16 residues. V trimming: 6 bases; J trimming: 2 bases; junction bases outside the gene matches: 10. The germline CDR1 and CDR2 sequences are MNHEY and SMNVEV (reference sequence). CDR3 region: CASSPTASGTYNEQFF. Written as DNA, the CDR3 is TGTGCCAGCAGCCCCACCGCTAGCGGAACCTACAATGAGCAGTTCTTC.

The rearrangement uses TRBV12-3 or TRBV12-4 and TRBJ1-1; 8 positions match TRBD1. This CDR3 region has 13 residues. The V gene end was trimmed by 5 bases and the J gene end by 4 bases; junction bases not matched to a gene: 3. Written as DNA, the CDR3 is TGTGCCAGCAGTACTACAGGGGGCACTGAAGCTTTCTTT. Translating gives CASSTTGGTEAFF.

The chain combines TRBV3-1 (or the pseudogene TRBV3-2) with TRBJ2-1; TRBD1 matches at 7 bases. This CDR3 is 14 amino acids long. Germline V gene sequence: CDR1 LGHDT, CDR2 YNNKEL (reference sequence). Unmatched junction bases numbered 9, after V lost 4 bases and J lost 9 bases. The CDR3 DNA reads TGTGCCAGCAGCCCGCAGGGGGTTATCCGTGAGCAGTTCTTC. Amino acid sequence: CASSPQGVIREQFF.

V is TRBV25-1 and J is TRBJ2-3; 11 bases fit TRBD2. J lost 3 bases, V lost 4 bases, and 0 bases had no gene match. The germline V gene has CDR1 MGHDK and CDR2 SYGVNS. The CDR3 loop spans 14 amino acids. The DNA for the CDR3 is TGTGCCAGCAGTGGACTAGCGGGGACAGATACGCAGTATTTT. It yields the protein CASSGLAGTDTQYF. Full variable domain (rest looked up from reference TRBV25-1 and TRBJ2-3): EADIYQTPRYLVIGTGKKITLECSQTMGHDKMYWYQQDPGMELHLIHYSYGVNSTEKGDLSSESTVSRIRTEHFPLTLESARPSHTSQYLCASSGLAGTDTQYFGPGTRLTVL.

The chain recombines TRBV3-1 (or the pseudogene TRBV3-2) with TRBJ2-6; TRBD2 matches 13 bases. The V gene's germline CDR1 is LGHDT and CDR2 YNNKEL (reference sequence). This CDR3 comprises 20 residues. Losses at the gene ends were 4 bases for V and 2 bases for J; bases not matched to a gene: 11. The CDR3 spells CASSRRTSGGATPGANVLTF. CDR3 nucleotide sequence: TGTGCCAGCAGCCGCAGAACTAGCGGGGGGGCTACACCTGGGGCCAACGTCCTGACTTTC.

The chain joins TRBV30 to TRBJ1-1, with a possible D match to TRBD1 (5 bases). V gave up 4 bases and J gave up 5 bases, with 17 bases separating them. The CDR3 has 14 amino acids. Germline V gene lookup returns CDR1 GTSNPN and CDR2 SVGIG (reference sequence). The DNA for the CDR3 is TGTGCCTGGACGTCGGTGGGGCGCGGTACTGAAGCTTTCTTT. It translates to CAWTSVGRGTEAFF.

The chain uses TRBV21-1 and TRBJ2-3; the DNA was not compared with TRBD1, the D call given in the table. TRBV21-1 is designated a pseudogene. The CDR3 loop spans 15 amino acids. CDR3 loop: CASIPLRGVSDTQYF. CDR3 sequence (DNA): TGTGCCAGCATACCTTTAAGGGGTGTGTCAGATACGCAGTATTTT.

The gene calls are TRBV14 and TRBJ2-1; possibly TRBD2 for D (5 bases). Between the trimmed V and J ends, which lost 1 base and 9 bases, there was a span of 16 bases. Germline values: CDR1 SGHDN, CDR2 FVKESK. This CDR3 has 15 amino acids. DNA for the CDR3: TGTGCCAGCAGCCAAGTAAGTGTGAGCGGTACTGAGCAGTTCTTC. Its protein product is CASSQVSVSGTEQFF. Supplemented by reference TRBV14 and TRBJ2-1, the full variable domain reads EAGVTQFPSHSVIEKGQTVTLRCDPISGHDNLYWYRRVMGKEIKFLLHFVKESKQDESGMPNNRFLAERTGGTYSTLKVQPAELEDSGVYFCASSQVSVSGTEQFFGPGTRLTVL.

Note on this clone: The sample holds other DNA sequences that translate to the same CDR3. The chain uses TRBV19 and TRBJ2-7, with TRBD1 identical over 11 bases. The CDR3 totals 13 residues. Trimming removed 8 bases from V and 4 bases from J; junction bases left unmatched: 4. Germline V gives CDR1 LNHDA, CDR2 SQIVND (reference sequence). CDR3 residues: CASSDRGPYEQYF. The CDR3 nucleotides read TGTGCCAGTTCGGACAGGGGGCCTTACGAGCAGTACTTC.

The chain has TRBV4-2 and TRBJ1-5, with D tentatively TRBD1 (6 bases). The CDR3 length is 16 residues. V lost 0 bases to trimming and J lost 3 bases, with 12 bases between them. Germline lookup yields CDR1 LGHNA and CDR2 YNFKEQ. In nucleotides, the CDR3 is TGTGCCAGCAGCCAAGATATCACAGGGACCAATCAGCCCCAGCATTTT. Translated, it gives CASSQDITGTNQPQHF.

The chain carries TRBV5-1 and TRBJ1-1; D gene uncertain. Germline lookup yields CDR1 SGHRS and CDR2 YFSETQ. The CDR3 contains 12 residues. Trimming took off 0 bases at V and 10 bases at J, with 10 bases between the two ends. The CDR3 here is CASSLVGERAFF. CDR3 bases: TGCGCCAGCAGCTTGGTTGGGGAGCGAGCTTTCTTT.

The chain couples TRBV30 to TRBJ2-2; possibly TRBD1 for D (5 bases). CDR1 GTSNPN and CDR2 SVGIG come from the germline V gene (reference sequence). V was clipped by 4 bases and J by 0 bases, with 9 bases between them. The CDR3 extends over 14 amino acids. The CDR3 sequence: CAWIRTTNTGELFF. DNA of the CDR3: TGTGCCTGGATCAGGACAACGAACACCGGGGAGCTGTTTTTT.